Below are 27 T cell receptor beta chains sequenced from a single sample in a study of breast tumors, draining lymph nodes, adjacent tissues. TCRdb re-analysed the multiplex PCR reads in MiXCR, keeping a single row per CDR3 protein. The sample yields approximately 200,000 distinct CDR3 sequences, roughly 29% seen once. Samples came from axillary lymph nodes draining the breast cancer. The sample consisted of axillary lymph node tissue. The source of these receptors is a female donor with breast cancer. Some clones in this sample may be carry-over from other donors' samples.

This rearrangement joins TRBV27 to TRBJ1-5; D unresolved. This CDR3 has 15 residues. Germline values: CDR1 MNHEY, CDR2 SMNVEV (reference sequence). Trimming removed 1 base at V and 2 bases at J, with 9 bases between. The CDR3 coding sequence is TGTGCCAGCAGTTTATGGGCAACGGGCAATCAGCCCCAGCATTTT. Protein: CASSLWATGNQPQHF.

This clonotype came up many times. The rearrangement joins TRBV7-2 to TRBJ2-3; 9 bases map to TRBD2. Germline V gene sequence: CDR1 SGHTA, CDR2 FQGNSA. CDR3 length: 16 amino acids. The junction had 11 bases not matched to a gene; V was cut back by 5 bases and J by 5 bases. CDR3 residues: CASSHLAGRAVDTQYF. Here the CDR3 DNA reads TGTGCCAGCAGCCACCTAGCGGGGAGGGCCGTAGATACGCAGTATTTT.

At least ten counts were recorded for this clonotype. V and J are TRBV29-1 and TRBJ2-1; 12 nucleotides agree with TRBD2. The CDR3 loop spans 14 amino acids. V shed 3 bases and J 7 bases; nucleotides not matched to a gene: 4. In germline, CDR1 is SQVTM, CDR2 ANQGSEA. The CDR3 DNA reads as TGCAGCGTTGACCATGGACTAGCGGGGAATGAGCAGTTCTTC. Translating it yields CSVDHGLAGNEQFF.

As regards this clonotype: This sequence may be a read error, since a much larger clone differs from it by one base. The gene calls are TRBV7-3 and TRBJ2-3; 7 bases line up with TRBD1. V dropped 6 bases and J dropped 2; count of bases not matched to a gene: 8. This CDR3 has 15 residues. CDR1 SGHTA and CDR2 FQGTGA come from the germline V gene. CDR3 coding DNA: TGTGCCAGCAGACGGGGACAGCCGGACACAGATACGCAGTATTTT. Its translation is CASRRGQPDTDTQYF.

The V gene is TRBV20-1, the J gene TRBJ1-1, with D unclear. Germline V CDR1 and CDR2: DFQATT, SNEGSKA (reference sequence). The CDR3 spans 12 residues. Trimming shortened V by 6 bases and J by 4 bases, and 12 bases separated the two germline ends. For the CDR3, the DNA is TGCAGTGCAACAGCTTGGGGCACTGAAGCTTTCTTT. It specifies CSATAWGTEAFF.

This clonotype was counted ten times or more. The chain employs TRBV19 and TRBJ2-1; 13 nucleotides match TRBD2. The germline gives CDR1 LNHDA, CDR2 SQIVND (reference sequence). With 7 bases clipped from V and 4 bases from J, the junction kept 22 bases outside the gene matches. This CDR3 is built from 21 residues. This chain's CDR3 is CASTSWAPTSGGPPLYNEQFF. In nucleotides, the CDR3 is TGTGCCAGTACCTCCTGGGCCCCGACTAGCGGGGGGCCGCCCTTATACAATGAGCAGTTCTTC.

The chain combines TRBV3-1 with TRBJ2-6, with TRBD2 as a possible D gene (5 bases). The CDR3 is 13 residues long. Germline V CDR1 and CDR2: LGHDT, YNNKEL (reference sequence). Trimming removed 3 bases at V and 18 bases at J, with 18 bases between. The CDR3 loop is CASSQGSERAETF. The CDR3 bases are TGTGCCAGCAGCCAGGGGAGTGAGAGGGCTGAGACTTTC.

In this sample, this clonotype turned up many times. The chain carries TRBV28 and TRBJ1-4; D unresolved. Germline V lookup: CDR1 MDHEN, CDR2 SYDVKM. This CDR3 spans 11 amino acids. Deletions cut 2 bases from V and 12 bases from J, with 7 bases between. The chain's CDR3 is CASSLRSQLFF. For the CDR3, the DNA is TGTGCCAGCAGTTTAAGGAGTCAACTGTTTTTT.

This clonotype appeared many times. The chain joins TRBV9 to TRBJ2-1, with TRBD2 matching 9 bases. The length of the CDR3 is 17 residues. Per the germline V gene, CDR1 is SGDLS and CDR2 is YYNGEE. J was trimmed by 6 bases and V by 0 bases; bases with no gene match: 10. The CDR3: CASSVAGAGGLGNEQFF. CDR3 in DNA: TGTGCCAGCAGCGTAGCGGGGGCGGGGGGGCTCGGCAATGAGCAGTTCTTC.

This clonotype showed up many times. V usage is TRBV15 and J usage is TRBJ2-7; maybe TRBD1 (5 bases). The CDR3 loop spans 15 amino acids. Germline CDR1 and CDR2: LNHNV and YYDKDF (reference sequence). Trimming removed 2 bases from V and 6 bases from J, with 17 bases in between. The CDR3 loop reads CATSRTPQVSGEQYF. The CDR3 DNA sequence: TGTGCCACCAGCAGAACACCACAGGTGTCTGGCGAGCAGTACTTC. The whole variable domain, filled in from reference TRBV15 and TRBJ2-7, reads DAMVIQNPRYQVTQFGKPVTLSCSQTLNHNVMYWYQQKSSQAPKLLFHYYDKDFNNEADTPDNFQSRRPNTSFCFLDIRSPGLGDTAMYLCATSRTPQVSGEQYFGPGTRLTVT.

This clonotype was seen only once. The gene calls are TRBV2 and TRBJ2-1; D might be TRBD2 (7 bases). V lost 7 bases and J lost 0, with 16 bases in between. This CDR3 has 16 residues. Germline V gene data show CDR1 as SNHLY and CDR2 as FYNNEI. The CDR3 region is CASTIGGAGSYNEQFF. CDR3 DNA: TGTGCCAGCACCATAGGGGGGGCCGGCTCCTACAATGAGCAGTTCTTC.

The V call is TRBV9, the J call TRBJ1-2; the D is unclear. CDR1 is SGDLS and CDR2 is YYNGEE in the germline V gene. The CDR3 is made up of 12 amino acids. V lost 0 bases to trimming and J lost 12 bases, with 12 bases between them. This chain's CDR3 is CASSVGGFGNTF. The CDR3 DNA reads TGTGCCAGCAGCGTAGGAGGGTTTGGAAACACCTTC.

This clonotype was recorded once. The rearrangement uses TRBV18 and TRBJ1-1; tentative D call: TRBD1 (5 bases). CDR1 and CDR2 from the germline V gene are KGHSH and LQKENI. The V and J ends lost 2 bases and 2 bases respectively, with 9 bases between them. This CDR3 is built from 14 residues. CDR3 in amino acids: CASSPLDKNTEAFF. The CDR3 region has the DNA TGTGCCAGCTCACCATTGGACAAAAACACTGAAGCTTTCTTT.

The sample holds many counts of this clonotype. The chain uses TRBV3-1 and TRBJ1-3; D gene ambiguous. CDR3 length: 14 residues. Germline V gene data show CDR1 as LGHDT and CDR2 as YNNKEL (reference sequence). V was pared by 1 base and J by 3 bases, with 7 bases between. CDR3 DNA: TGTGCCAGCAGCCAAGGGACGTATGGAAACACCATATATTTT. Its protein is CASSQGTYGNTIYF.

This clonotype was observed a handful of times. A clone one base away is much larger, so this may be a read error. The V and J genes are TRBV5-4 and TRBJ2-7; TRBD2 might be the D (6 bases). The ends were cut back, 1 base at V and 9 bases at J, with 11 bases in the middle. There are 12 residues in the CDR3. Germline V gene lookup returns CDR1 SGHNT and CDR2 YYREEE (reference sequence). The CDR3 DNA follows: TGTGCCAGCAGCTTGTGGGAGGCAACGCAGTACTTC. It encodes CASSLWEATQYF.

This clonotype was recorded at least ten times. CDR3 amino acids: CASSPGGTTREQYF. The DNA of the CDR3 is TGTGCCAGCAGCCCGGGGGGAACCACCCGTGAGCAGTACTTC. V gene TRBV7-2 combines with J gene TRBJ2-7; 7 nucleotides align to TRBD2. Germline CDR1 and CDR2: SGHTA and FQGNSA. This CDR3 is built from 14 residues. With V trimmed by 5 bases and J by 7 bases, 11 bases remained unmatched. The entire variable domain, with the rest obtained from reference TRBV7-2 and TRBJ2-7, is as follows: GAGVSQSPSNKVTEKGKDVELRCDPISGHTALYWYRQSLGQGLEFLIYFQGNSAPDKSGLPSDRFSAERTGGSVSTLTIQRTQQEDSAVYLCASSPGGTTREQYFGPGTRLTVT.

This clonotype was detected ten times or more. The V gene is TRBV6-1, the J gene TRBJ1-4; D is perhaps TRBD1 (5 bases). V shed 1 base and J shed 0 bases, with 9 bases lying between them. CDR1 is MNHNS, CDR2 SASEGT, per germline. This CDR3 contains 16 residues. The CDR3 reads CASSEETAPTNEKLFF. CDR3 coding DNA: TGTGCCAGCAGTGAAGAGACAGCCCCAACTAATGAAAAACTGTTTTTT.

This clonotype was seen at least ten times. This rearrangement joins TRBV30 to TRBJ2-5, with 11 bases aligning to TRBD2. This CDR3 is built from 14 residues. The germline CDR1 and CDR2 sequences are GTSNPN and SVGIG (reference sequence). J gave up 2 bases and V 7 bases, and 6 bases lay outside the gene matches. The CDR3 DNA follows: TGTGCCTTAAGCGGGACTAGCGGTCAAGAGACCCAGTACTTC. This sequence encodes CALSGTSGQETQYF.

CDR3 residues: CASSFSLNTEAFF. The CDR3 region has the DNA TGTGCCAGCAGTTTCAGCCTGAACACTGAAGCTTTCTTT. The V call is TRBV6-1, the J call TRBJ1-1; D call uncertain. The ends were cut back, 5 bases at V and 0 bases at J, with 7 bases in the middle. The CDR3 extends over 13 amino acids. Germline V gene data show CDR1 as MNHNS and CDR2 as SASEGT.

A remark on this clonotype: Given the absence of the conserved phenylalanine or tryptophan at the CDR3 end, a read error is likely. No DNA is shown, since the ends of the CDR3 on it are uncertain; the CDR3 is the one TCRdb lists. This sequence joins TRBV15 and TRBJ2-7; the table's D call, TRBD1, has no DNA check behind it. Termini included, the CDR3 measures 14 amino acids. Germline V gives CDR1 LNHNV, CDR2 YYDKDF (reference sequence). CDR3 in amino acids: CATSRGRGAPHTYL.

This clonotype has just a few counts. This chain joins TRBV6-2 or TRBV6-3 and TRBJ2-7; 8 positions agree with TRBD2. Germline trimming cut 6 bases from V and 4 bases from J; bases unmatched to any gene: 14. The CDR3 loop spans 16 amino acids. Looked up from germline, CDR1 is MNHEY and CDR2 is SVGEGT. The CDR3 protein is CASSTSGSGSRYEQYF. In DNA, the CDR3 is TGTGCCAGCAGCACCTCAGGGAGCGGGAGTCGTTACGAGCAGTACTTC.

The chain uses TRBV7-9 and TRBJ1-6; D may be TRBD1 (5 bases). V lost 5 bases to trimming and J lost 16 bases, with 45 bases between them. The germline V gene encodes CDR1 SEHNR and CDR2 FQNEAQ (reference sequence). The CDR3 loop spans 22 amino acids. The CDR3 nucleotides are TGTGCCAGCAGCCTCGTCGGAGGGGCCTACGAGCAGTACCTCGGGCCGGGCACGCGGCTCCACTTT. Protein product: CASSLVGGAYEQYLGPGTRLHF. Full variable domain (rest looked up from reference TRBV7-9 and TRBJ1-6): DTGVSQNPRHKITKRGQNVTFRCDPISEHNRLYWYRQTLGQGPEFLTYFQNEAQLEKSRLLSDRFSAERPKGSFSTLEIQRTEQGDSAMYLCASSLVGGAYEQYLGPGTRLHFGNGTRLTVT.

This clonotype was recorded at least ten times. This sequence joins TRBV5-1 and TRBJ2-5; 10 bases fit TRBD1. Germline CDR1 and CDR2: SGHRS and YFSETQ. With V trimmed by 0 bases and J by 0 bases, 2 bases remained unmatched. The CDR3 has 16 amino acids. In nucleotides, the CDR3 is TGCGCCAGCAGCTTGGCCGGGACAGGGGACCAAGAGACCCAGTACTTC. Translation gives CASSLAGTGDQETQYF.

Regarding this clonotype: This may be a read error: a much more frequent sequence differs by one nucleotide. The chain uses TRBV9 and TRBJ2-7; 7 positions agree with TRBD1. Germline V gives CDR1 SGDLS, CDR2 YYNGEE. This CDR3 has 14 residues. The CDR3 region is CASSSPGQSYEQSF. The CDR3 region has the DNA TGTGCCAGCAGCTCACCGGGACAGAGCTACGAGCAGTCCTTC.

Remarks on this clonotype: Germline is not matched at one junction end, which may reflect a read error. The rearrangement joins TRBV18 to TRBJ2-1; D gene unclear. Germline values: CDR1 KGHSH, CDR2 LQKENI. The CDR3 extends over 15 amino acids. DNA for the CDR3: TGTGCCAGCTCACCACCGACTGAGTCCTGCAATGAGCAGTTCTTC. Translation gives CASSPPTESCNEQFF.

This clonotype was counted ten times or more. This chain links TRBV19 with TRBJ2-3; the D is unclear. V was cut by 4 bases and J by 3 bases, with 14 bases left in between. This CDR3 is built from 15 residues. CDR1 LNHDA and CDR2 SQIVND come from the germline V gene (reference sequence). CDR3 sequence reads: CASSRGVEATDTQYF. CDR3 sequence (DNA): TGTGCCAGTAGTAGAGGAGTCGAAGCGACAGATACGCAGTATTTT.

This clonotype appeared many times. V and J are TRBV9 and TRBJ1-3; D unclear. Germline assignment: CDR1 SGDLS and CDR2 YYNGEE. CDR3 size: 15 residues. The V end lost 6 bases, the J end lost 0 bases, and 13 bases lay between the germline ends. As DNA, the CDR3 is TGTGCCAGCACCCGAGGTTCCAACTCTGGAAACACCATATATTTT. It is translated as CASTRGSNSGNTIYF.